This TCR beta chain appears in the sequencing data of a study of blood T cell repertoires in COVID-19 (dated by TCRdb to 2018 to 2021). In terms of the full investigation: Samples covering the acute and convalescent phases of COVID-19 were provided by collaborators in the United States, Italy and Spain. The material from the prospective study consisted of cDNA or gDNA derived from T cells, B-cell-depleted T cells, or PBMCs. The dataset comprised deeply sampled blood TCRbeta repertoires from subjects exposed to, actively infected with, or recovered from COVID-19. The repertoires were made available in a free public database intended to serve as a resource for research on the immune response to SARS-CoV-2. The samples were drawn from two sources: the first 160 participants of the ongoing ImmuneRACE study, and 1,000 to 1,500 subjects contributed by 6 global collaborators. The sample metadata nearly always contained a de-identified subject ID, COVID-19 status, age in years and sex. Where available, HLA class I and class II types were obtained from metadata supplied by the sample provider rather than from assay-based typing.

Turning to this clone: Its antigen remains unidentified. It has no much larger one-base neighbor in the sample; base qualities were not kept.

The investigation overall reported the following: How much clinical and demographic metadata was included differed by source and by participant, and the metadata was provided uncurated.

A second Seattle source provided samples from volunteer blood donors who had recovered from COVID-19. The collaborating institutions used their own protocols to collect whole blood in K2EDTA tubes. Collaborator samples were shipped for TCRbeta analysis as frozen whole blood, isolated PBMCs, or DNA extracted from either sample type. Taken from cysteine to phenylalanine, the CDR3 has 14 residues. The DNA shown is the 42-base CDR3, in frame from base 1. The germline V gene specifies LGHNT as CDR1 and FRNRAP as CDR2. V is trimmed back by 0 bases and J by 7 bases, and the junction contains 5 bases that no gene match accounts for. TCRbeta CDR3 regions were amplified from genomic DNA using the immunoSEQ Assay, a bias-controlled multiplex PCR. The source study handled its data this way. Nucleated cell counts per sample were estimated from amplification of reference gene primers within the assay. To quantify the absolute abundance of each unique TCRbeta CDR3 rearrangement, sequence reads were collapsed and filtered. Productive Simpson clonality was computed per sample as the square root of Simpson's diversity index over productive rearrangements. Drawn from immuneACCESS, this table holds only the in-frame rearrangements with V and J called that TCRdb kept. Clones are partly lost; checked studies trace under half to an unresolved V gene and leave the rest unexplained. V and J calls plus clone size are reproduced from that table; the DNA served to infer D and trimming. The table for this sample lists 250,000 to 350,000 clones; approximately 91% of them were counted only once. 0.94% of the sample is taken by the ten largest.

Recombination connected TRBV12-5 to TRBJ1-1; TRBD1 aligns with 7 central bases. This receptor was identified in a woman between 40 and 50 years old who had recovered from COVID-19. The specimen was peripheral blood. Here the CDR3 is given as CASGLVPGQDEAFF. In nucleotide form, the sequence is TGTGCTAGTGGTTTGGTACCCGGACAGGATGAAGCTTTCTTT.